This T cell receptor (beta chain) was sequenced in a study of cytomegalovirus exposure and HLA in healthy donors. Primers for the PCR totalled 60 Vbeta and 13 Jbeta. The assay was immunoSEQ multiplex PCR, and TCRdb's table has in-frame clones only and misses some. This table holds some 120,000 clones, roughly 80% found once. This clone has a single count. There are 14 residues in the CDR3. Germline trimming cut 2 bases from V and 8 bases from J; bases unmatched to any gene: 3. In germline, CDR1 is MNHEY, CDR2 SVGAGI. The material sequenced was PBMCs. V usage is TRBV6-5 and J usage is TRBJ2-2, with 9 bases fitting TRBD1. This clonotype originated in a female donor in good health and CMV-seronegative. CDR3 nucleotides: TGTGCCAGCAGTTACGGGACAGGGAAAGGGGAGCTGTTTTTT. Protein: CASSYGTGKGELFF.